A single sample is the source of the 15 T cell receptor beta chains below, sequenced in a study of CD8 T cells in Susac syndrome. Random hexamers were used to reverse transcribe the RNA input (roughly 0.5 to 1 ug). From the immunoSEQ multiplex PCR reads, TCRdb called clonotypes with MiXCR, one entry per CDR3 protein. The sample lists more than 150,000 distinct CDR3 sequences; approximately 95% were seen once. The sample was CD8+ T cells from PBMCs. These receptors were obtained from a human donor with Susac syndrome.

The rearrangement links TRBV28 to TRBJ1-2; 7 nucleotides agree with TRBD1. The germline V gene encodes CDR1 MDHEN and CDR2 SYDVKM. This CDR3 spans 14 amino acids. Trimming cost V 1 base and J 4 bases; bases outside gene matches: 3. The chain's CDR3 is CASSLFRGAYGYTF. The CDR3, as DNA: TGTGCCAGCAGTTTATTCAGGGGGGCCTATGGCTACACCTTC.

The CDR3 protein is CASSVSENEQYF. CDR3 nucleotides: TGTGCCAGCAGCGTCTCCGAAAACGAGCAGTACTTC. J is TRBJ2-7 and V is TRBV9; D is undetermined. The CDR3 is 12 residues long. The germline V gene encodes CDR1 SGDLS and CDR2 YYNGEE. V lost 2 bases, J lost 5 bases, and 8 bases lay in between.

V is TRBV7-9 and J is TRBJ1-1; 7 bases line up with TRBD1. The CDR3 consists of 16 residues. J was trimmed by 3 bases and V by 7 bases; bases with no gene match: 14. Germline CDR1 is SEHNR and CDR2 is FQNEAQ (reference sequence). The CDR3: CASIQPEGAGDTEAFF. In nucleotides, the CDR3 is TGTGCCAGCATCCAACCGGAGGGGGCCGGGGACACTGAAGCTTTCTTT.

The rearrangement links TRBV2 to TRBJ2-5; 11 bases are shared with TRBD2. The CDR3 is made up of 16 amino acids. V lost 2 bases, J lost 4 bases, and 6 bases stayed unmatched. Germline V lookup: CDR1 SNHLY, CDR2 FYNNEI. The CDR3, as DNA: TGTGCCAGCAGTGAAATGACTAGCGGGGCCGTAGAGACCCAGTACTTC. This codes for CASSEMTSGAVETQYF. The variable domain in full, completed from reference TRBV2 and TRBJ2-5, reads EPEVTQTPSHQVTQMGQEVILRCVPISNHLYFYWYRQILGQKVEFLVSFYNNEISEKSEIFDDQFSVERPDGSNFTLKIRSTKLEDSAMYFCASSEMTSGAVETQYFGPGTRLLVL.

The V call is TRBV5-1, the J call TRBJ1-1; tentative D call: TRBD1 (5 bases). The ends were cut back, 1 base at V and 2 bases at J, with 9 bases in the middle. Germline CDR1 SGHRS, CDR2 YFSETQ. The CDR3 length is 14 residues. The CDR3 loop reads CASSLPGLNTEAFF. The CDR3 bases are TGCGCCAGCAGCTTGCCGGGGCTAAACACTGAAGCTTTCTTT.

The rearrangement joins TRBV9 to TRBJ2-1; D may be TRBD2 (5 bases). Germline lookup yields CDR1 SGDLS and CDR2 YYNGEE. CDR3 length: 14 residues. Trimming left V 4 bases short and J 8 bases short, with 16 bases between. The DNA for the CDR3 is TGTGCCAGCAGCAGGCAAGGCCTCGGGGATGAGCAGTTCTTC. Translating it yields CASSRQGLGDEQFF.

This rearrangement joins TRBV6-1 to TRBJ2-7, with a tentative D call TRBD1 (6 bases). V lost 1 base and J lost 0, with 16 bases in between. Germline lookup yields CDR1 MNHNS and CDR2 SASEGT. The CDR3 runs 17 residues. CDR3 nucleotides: TGTGCCAGCAGTGAAGAGGCAGGGACACCGAGCTCCTACGAGCAGTACTTC. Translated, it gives CASSEEAGTPSSYEQYF.

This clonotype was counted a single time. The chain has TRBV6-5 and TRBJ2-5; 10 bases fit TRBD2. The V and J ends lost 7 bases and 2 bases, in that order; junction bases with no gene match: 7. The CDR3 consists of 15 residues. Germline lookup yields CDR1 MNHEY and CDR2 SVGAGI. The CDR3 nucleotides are TGTGCCAGCACCTCAGCGGGGGGGTTACAAGAGACCCAGTACTTC. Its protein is CASTSAGGLQETQYF.

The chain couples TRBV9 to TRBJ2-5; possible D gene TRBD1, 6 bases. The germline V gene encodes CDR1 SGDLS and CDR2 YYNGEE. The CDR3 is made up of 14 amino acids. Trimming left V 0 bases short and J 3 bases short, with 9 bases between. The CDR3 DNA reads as TGTGCCAGCAGCGTAGGTCCAGGGGAAGAGACCCAGTACTTC. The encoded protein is CASSVGPGEETQYF.

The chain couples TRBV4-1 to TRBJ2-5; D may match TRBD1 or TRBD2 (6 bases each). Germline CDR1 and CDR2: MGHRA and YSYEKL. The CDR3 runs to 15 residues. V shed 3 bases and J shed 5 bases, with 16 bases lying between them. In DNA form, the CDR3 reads TGCGCCAGCAGCCAGGGGGGACAACTAATGGAGACCCAGTACTTC. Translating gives CASSQGGQLMETQYF.

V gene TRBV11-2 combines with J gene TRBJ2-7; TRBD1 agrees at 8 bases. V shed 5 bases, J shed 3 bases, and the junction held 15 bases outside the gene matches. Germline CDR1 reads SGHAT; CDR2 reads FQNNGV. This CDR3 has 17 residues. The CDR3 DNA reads TGTGCCAGCAGCCCTCCGGGACAGGCCCTTCCCAGCTACGAGCAGTACTTC. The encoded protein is CASSPPGQALPSYEQYF.

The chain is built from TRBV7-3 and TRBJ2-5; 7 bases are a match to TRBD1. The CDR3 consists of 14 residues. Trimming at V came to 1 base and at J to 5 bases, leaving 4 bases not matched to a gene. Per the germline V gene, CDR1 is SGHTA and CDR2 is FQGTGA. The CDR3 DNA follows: TGTGCCAGCAGCTTAAGTGGGACAGCGGAGACCCAGTACTTC. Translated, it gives CASSLSGTAETQYF.

CDR3 DNA sequence: TGTGCCAGCAGCATCGGGGCTGTTAATGAAAAACTGTTTTTT. Its translation: CASSIGAVNEKLFF. The genes are TRBV5-4 and TRBJ1-4; a possible D gene is TRBD1 (5 bases). The CDR3 length is 14 residues. The V gene's germline CDR1 is SGHNT and CDR2 YYREEE (reference sequence). V was shortened by 4 bases and J by 4 bases, with 11 bases between the two germline ends.

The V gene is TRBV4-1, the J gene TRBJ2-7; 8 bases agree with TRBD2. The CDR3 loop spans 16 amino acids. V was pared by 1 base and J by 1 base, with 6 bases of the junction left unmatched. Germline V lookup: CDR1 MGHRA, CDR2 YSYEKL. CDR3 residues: CASSQGAGAPSYEQYF. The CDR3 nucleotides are TGCGCCAGCAGCCAAGGAGCGGGAGCCCCATCCTACGAGCAGTACTTC.

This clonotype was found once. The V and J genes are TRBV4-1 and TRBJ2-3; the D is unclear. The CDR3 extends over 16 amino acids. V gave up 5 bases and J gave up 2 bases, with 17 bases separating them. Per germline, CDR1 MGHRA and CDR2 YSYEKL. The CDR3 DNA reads TGCGCCAGCAGCAAAAGACCGGGCCCCTCCACAGATACGCAGTATTTT. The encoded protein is CASSKRPGPSTDTQYF.